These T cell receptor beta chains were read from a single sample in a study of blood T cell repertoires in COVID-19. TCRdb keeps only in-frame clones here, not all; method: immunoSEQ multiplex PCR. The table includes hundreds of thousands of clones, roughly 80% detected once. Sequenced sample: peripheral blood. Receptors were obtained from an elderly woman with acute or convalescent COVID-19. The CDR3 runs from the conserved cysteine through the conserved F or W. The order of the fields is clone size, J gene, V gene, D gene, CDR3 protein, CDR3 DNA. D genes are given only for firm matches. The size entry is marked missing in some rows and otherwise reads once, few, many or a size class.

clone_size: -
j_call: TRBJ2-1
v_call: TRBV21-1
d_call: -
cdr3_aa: CASSKGLAGPWNEQFF
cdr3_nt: TGTGCCAGCAGCAAAGGACTAGCGGGGCCATGGAATGAGCAGTTCTTC

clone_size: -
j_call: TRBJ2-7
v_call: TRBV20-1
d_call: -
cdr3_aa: CSASKGLLSYEQYF
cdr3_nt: TGCAGTGCTAGTAAGGGACTCCTCTCCTACGAGCAGTACTTC

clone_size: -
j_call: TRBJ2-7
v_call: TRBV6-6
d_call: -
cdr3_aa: CASSSQADRTPYEQYF
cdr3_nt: TGTGCCAGCAGTTCCCAAGCCGACAGGACCCCATACGAGCAGTACTTC

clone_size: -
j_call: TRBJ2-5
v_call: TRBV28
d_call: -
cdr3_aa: CASSYSGGETQYF
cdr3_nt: TGTGCCAGCAGTTATTCGGGTGGGGAGACCCAGTACTTC

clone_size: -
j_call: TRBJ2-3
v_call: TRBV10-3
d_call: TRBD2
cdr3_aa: CAISEGRGGLSTDTQYF
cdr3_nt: TGTGCCATCAGTGAAGGGCGGGGGGGCCTGAGCACAGATACGCAGTATTTT

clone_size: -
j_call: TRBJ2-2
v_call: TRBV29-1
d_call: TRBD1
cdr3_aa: CSVSSGTGNTGELFF
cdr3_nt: TGCAGCGTTTCTTCCGGGACAGGGAACACCGGGGAGCTGTTTTTT

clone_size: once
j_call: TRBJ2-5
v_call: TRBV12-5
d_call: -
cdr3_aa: CASGLSSETQYF
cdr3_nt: TGTGCTAGTGGTTTGTCGTCAGAGACCCAGTACTTC

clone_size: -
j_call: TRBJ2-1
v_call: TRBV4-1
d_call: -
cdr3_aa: CASSQTSYNEQFF
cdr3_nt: TGCGCCAGCAGCCAAACTTCCTACAATGAGCAGTTCTTC

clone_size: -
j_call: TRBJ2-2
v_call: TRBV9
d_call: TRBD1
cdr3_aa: CASSVAGGNAGELFF
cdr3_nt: TGTGCCAGCAGCGTAGCAGGGGGAAACGCCGGGGAGCTGTTTTTT

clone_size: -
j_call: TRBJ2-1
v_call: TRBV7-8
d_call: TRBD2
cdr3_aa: CASSFTSGQQFF
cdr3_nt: TGTGCCAGCAGCTTTACTAGCGGTCAGCAGTTCTTC

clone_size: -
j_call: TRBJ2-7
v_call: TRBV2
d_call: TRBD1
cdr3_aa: CASSPQGASYEQYF
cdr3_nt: TGTGCCAGCAGCCCACAGGGGGCATCCTACGAGCAGTACTTC

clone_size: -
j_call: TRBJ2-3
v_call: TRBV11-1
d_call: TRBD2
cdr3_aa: CASTSVPGLADDTQYF
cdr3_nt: TGTGCCAGCACCTCAGTCCCGGGACTAGCAGATGATACGCAGTATTTT

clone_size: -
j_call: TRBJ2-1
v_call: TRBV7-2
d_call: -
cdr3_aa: CASRLIRGNEQFF
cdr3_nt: TGTGCCAGCAGACTGATACGGGGGAATGAGCAGTTCTTC

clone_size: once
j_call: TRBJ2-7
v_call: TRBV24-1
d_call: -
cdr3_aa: CATSDPLSNSYEQYF
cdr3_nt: TGTGCCACCAGTGATCCACTTTCGAATTCCTACGAGCAGTACTTC

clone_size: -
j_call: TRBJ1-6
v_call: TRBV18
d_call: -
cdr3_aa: CASSQTGRLADSPLHF
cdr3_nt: TGTGCCAGCTCACAGACAGGTAGACTGGCCGATTCACCCCTCCACTTT

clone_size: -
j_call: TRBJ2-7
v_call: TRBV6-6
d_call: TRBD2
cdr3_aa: CASSSLAASYEQYF
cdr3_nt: TGTGCCAGCAGTTCTCTAGCGGCCTCCTACGAGCAGTACTTC

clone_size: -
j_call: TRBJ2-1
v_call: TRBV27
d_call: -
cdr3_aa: CASSLSPLPSSYNEQFF
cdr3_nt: TGTGCCAGCAGTTTATCGCCTCTCCCGAGCTCCTACAATGAGCAGTTCTTC

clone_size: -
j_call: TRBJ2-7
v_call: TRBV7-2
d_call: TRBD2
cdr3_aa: CASSPIAGDSREQYF
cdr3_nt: TGTGCCAGCAGCCCTATAGCGGGAGATTCTCGCGAGCAGTACTTC

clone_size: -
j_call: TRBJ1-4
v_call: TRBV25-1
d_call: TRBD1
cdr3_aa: CASSDRSWTGGNEKLFF
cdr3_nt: TGTGCCAGCAGTGACCGGTCGTGGACAGGCGGGAATGAAAAACTGTTTTTT

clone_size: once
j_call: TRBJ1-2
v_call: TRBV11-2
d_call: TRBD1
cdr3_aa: CASSSWTGGDYGYTF
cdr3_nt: TGTGCCAGCAGCTCCTGGACAGGGGGAGACTATGGCTACACCTTC

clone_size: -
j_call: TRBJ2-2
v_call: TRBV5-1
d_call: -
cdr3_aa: CASSFTGNTGELFF
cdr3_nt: TGCGCCAGCAGCTTTACAGGGAACACCGGGGAGCTGTTTTTT

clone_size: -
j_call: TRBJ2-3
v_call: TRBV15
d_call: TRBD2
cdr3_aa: CATRQRERTDTQYF
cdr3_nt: TGTGCCACCCGGCAGCGGGAGAGGACAGATACGCAGTATTTT

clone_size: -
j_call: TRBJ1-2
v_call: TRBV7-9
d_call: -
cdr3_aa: CASSLVSGDYGYTF
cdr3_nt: TGTGCCAGCAGCTTAGTGTCAGGGGACTATGGCTACACCTTC

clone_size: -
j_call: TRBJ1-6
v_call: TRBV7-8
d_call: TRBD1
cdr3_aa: CASSFETGGNSPLHF
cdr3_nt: TGTGCCAGCAGCTTTGAGACAGGGGGTAATTCACCCCTCCACTTT

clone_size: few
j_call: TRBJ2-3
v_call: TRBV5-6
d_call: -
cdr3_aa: CASSLSGADTQYF
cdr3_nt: TGTGCCAGCAGCTTGTCAGGGGCAGATACGCAGTATTTT

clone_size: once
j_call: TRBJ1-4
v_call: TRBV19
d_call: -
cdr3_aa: CASSISFSTGRDEKLFF
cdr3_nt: TGTGCCAGTAGTATATCTTTCTCGACAGGCCGTGATGAAAAACTGTTTTTT

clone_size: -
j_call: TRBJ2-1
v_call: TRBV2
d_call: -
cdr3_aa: CASSEGYSFEQFF
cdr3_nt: TGTGCCAGCAGTGAGGGCTACAGTTTCGAGCAGTTCTTC

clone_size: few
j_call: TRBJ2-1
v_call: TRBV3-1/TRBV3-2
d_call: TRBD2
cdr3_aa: CASSLPLAGGPGSYNEQFF
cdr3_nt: TGTGCCAGCAGCCTACCCCTAGCGGGAGGTCCCGGCTCCTACAATGAGCAGTTCTTC

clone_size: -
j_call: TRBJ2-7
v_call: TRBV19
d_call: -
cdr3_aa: CASQGRSPSYEQYF
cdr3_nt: TGTGCCAGTCAGGGGCGATCCCCCTCCTACGAGCAGTACTTC

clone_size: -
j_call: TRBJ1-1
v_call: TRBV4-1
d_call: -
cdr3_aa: CASSQDYGGEIEAFF
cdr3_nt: TGCGCCAGCAGCCAAGATTACGGGGGGGAGATTGAAGCTTTCTTT

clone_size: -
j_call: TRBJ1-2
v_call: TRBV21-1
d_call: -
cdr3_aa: CASIPGQANYGYTF
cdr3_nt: TGTGCCAGCATCCCGGGACAGGCTAACTATGGCTACACCTTC

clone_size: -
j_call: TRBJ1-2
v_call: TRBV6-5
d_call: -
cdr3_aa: CASSPQGANYGYTF
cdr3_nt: TGTGCCAGCAGCCCCCAGGGTGCTAACTATGGCTACACCTTC

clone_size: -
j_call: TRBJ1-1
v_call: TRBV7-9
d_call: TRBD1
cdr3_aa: CASSDRGNTEAFF
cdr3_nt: TGTGCCAGCAGTGACAGGGGGAACACTGAAGCTTTCTTT

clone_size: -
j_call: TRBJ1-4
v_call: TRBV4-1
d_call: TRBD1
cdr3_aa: CASSSGQGAVNEKLFF
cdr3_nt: TGCGCCAGCAGCTCGGGACAGGGAGCAGTAAATGAAAAACTGTTTTTT

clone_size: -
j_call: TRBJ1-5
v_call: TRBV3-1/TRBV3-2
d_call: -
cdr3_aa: CASSPAGSNQPQHF
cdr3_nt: TGTGCCAGCAGCCCAGCAGGGAGCAATCAGCCCCAGCATTTT

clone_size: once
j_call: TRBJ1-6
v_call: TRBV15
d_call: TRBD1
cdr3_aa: CATSRGLDRASGSPLHF
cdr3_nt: TGTGCCACCAGCAGAGGCCTGGACAGGGCCTCAGGTTCACCCCTCCACTTT

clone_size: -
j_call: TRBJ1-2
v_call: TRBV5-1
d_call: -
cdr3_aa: CASSSVGVYGYTF
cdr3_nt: TGCGCCAGCAGTAGTGTTGGAGTCTATGGCTACACCTTC

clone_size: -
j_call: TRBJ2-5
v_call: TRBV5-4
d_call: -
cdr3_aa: CASTESQGTRETQYF
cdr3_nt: TGTGCCAGCACCGAGAGTCAGGGAACCAGGGAGACCCAGTACTTC

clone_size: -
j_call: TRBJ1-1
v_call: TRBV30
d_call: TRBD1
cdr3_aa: CAGDGTGFSNTEAFF
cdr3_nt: TGTGCCGGAGATGGGACAGGTTTTTCGAACACTGAAGCTTTCTTT

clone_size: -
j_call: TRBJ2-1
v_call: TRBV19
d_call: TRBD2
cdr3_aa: CASSGTRGTGEGQFF
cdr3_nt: TGTGCCAGTAGCGGGACTAGAGGGACGGGAGAGGGGCAGTTCTTC

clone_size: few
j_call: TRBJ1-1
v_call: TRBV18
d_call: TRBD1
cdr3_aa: CASSPRQGGLSAFF
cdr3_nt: TGTGCCAGCTCACCGCGACAGGGGGGGCTTTCGGCTTTCTTT

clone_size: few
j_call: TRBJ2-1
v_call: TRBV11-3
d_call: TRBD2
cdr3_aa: CASSLRYLAGAYNEQFF
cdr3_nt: TGTGCCAGCAGCCTAAGATATCTAGCGGGGGCCTACAATGAGCAGTTCTTC

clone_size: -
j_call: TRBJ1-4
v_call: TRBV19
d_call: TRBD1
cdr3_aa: CASSIMTGPNEKLFF
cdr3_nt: TGTGCCAGTAGTATAATGACAGGGCCAAATGAAAAACTGTTTTTT

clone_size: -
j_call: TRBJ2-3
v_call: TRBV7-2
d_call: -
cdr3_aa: CASSAEVRGTDTQYF
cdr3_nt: TGTGCCAGCAGCGCGGAGGTTCGGGGAACAGATACGCAGTATTTT

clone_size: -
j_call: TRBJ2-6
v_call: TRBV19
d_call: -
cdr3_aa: CASRLSETGANVLTF
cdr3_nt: TGTGCCAGTAGGTTGTCGGAGACTGGGGCCAACGTCCTGACTTTC

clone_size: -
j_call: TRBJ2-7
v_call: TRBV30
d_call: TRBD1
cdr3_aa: CAWSEDPGQGVVEQYF
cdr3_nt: TGTGCCTGGAGTGAGGACCCCGGACAGGGGGTAGTCGAGCAGTACTTC